This T cell receptor (beta chain) was found in a study of graft-versus-host responses after intestinal transplantation. V trimming: 2 bases; J trimming: 8 bases; junction bases outside the gene matches: 8. CDR3 length: 14 amino acids. Germline V gene sequence: CDR1 MDHEN, CDR2 SYDVKM. Only in-frame clones appear in the TCRdb table, and some are missing; sequencing was by immunoSEQ multiplex PCR. The profile shows thousands of clones, approximately 30% of them singletons. The sample was alloreactive CD4+ T cells from a mixed lymphocyte reaction culture, taken before intestinal transplant. The subset here: CFSE-low proliferating T cells sorted from roughly 6-day pre-transplant mixed lymphocyte reaction (GvH or HvG direction). This clonotype was obtained from a human patient who received an intestinal transplant. This chain links TRBV28 with TRBJ2-5, with 7 positions matching TRBD1. The CDR3 DNA follows: TGTGCCAGCAGTTTAACCCTCGACAGGGCCACCCAGTACTTC. Amino acids: CASSLTLDRATQYF.